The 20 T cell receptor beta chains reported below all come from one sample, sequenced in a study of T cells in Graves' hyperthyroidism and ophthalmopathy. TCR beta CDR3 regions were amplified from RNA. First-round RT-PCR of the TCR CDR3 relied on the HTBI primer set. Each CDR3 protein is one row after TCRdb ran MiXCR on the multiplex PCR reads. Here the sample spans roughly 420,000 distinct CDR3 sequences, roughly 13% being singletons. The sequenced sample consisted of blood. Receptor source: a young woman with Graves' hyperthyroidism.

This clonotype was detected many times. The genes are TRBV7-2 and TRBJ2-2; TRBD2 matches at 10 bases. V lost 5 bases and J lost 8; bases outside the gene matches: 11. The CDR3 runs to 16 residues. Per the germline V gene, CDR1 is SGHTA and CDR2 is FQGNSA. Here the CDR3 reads CASSRIAGGAVGELFF. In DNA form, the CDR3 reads TGTGCCAGCAGCAGAATAGCGGGGGGAGCAGTTGGGGAGCTGTTTTTT.

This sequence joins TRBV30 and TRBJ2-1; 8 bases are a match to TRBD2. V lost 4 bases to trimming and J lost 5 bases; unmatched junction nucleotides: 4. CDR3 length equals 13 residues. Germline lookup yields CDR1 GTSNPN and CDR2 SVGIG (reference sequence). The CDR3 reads CAWTRREDNEQFF. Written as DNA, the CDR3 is TGTGCCTGGACCCGGCGGGAGGACAATGAGCAGTTCTTC. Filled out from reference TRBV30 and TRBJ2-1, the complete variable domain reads SQTIHQWPATLVQPVGSPLSLECTVEGTSNPNLYWYRQAAGRGLQLLFYSVGIGQISSEVPQNLSASRPQDRQFILSSKKLLLSDSGFYLCAWTRREDNEQFFGPGTRLTVL.

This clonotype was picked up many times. Written as DNA, the CDR3 is TGTGCCAGCAGCGTAGCTAAGGGAGCCCCAGAGACCCAGTACTTC. Its protein product is CASSVAKGAPETQYF. V and J are TRBV9 and TRBJ2-5, with D perhaps TRBD2 (5 bases). V was pared by 0 bases and J by 4 bases, with 13 bases between. The CDR3 sequence is 15 residues long. Germline V gene sequence: CDR1 SGDLS, CDR2 YYNGEE. Using reference TRBV9 and TRBJ2-5 for the parts outside the CDR3, the full variable domain is DSGVTQTPKHLITATGQRVTLRCSPRSGDLSVYWYQQSLDQGLQFLIQYYNGEERAKGNILERFSAQQFPDLHSELNLSSLELGDSALYFCASSVAKGAPETQYFGPGTRLLVL.

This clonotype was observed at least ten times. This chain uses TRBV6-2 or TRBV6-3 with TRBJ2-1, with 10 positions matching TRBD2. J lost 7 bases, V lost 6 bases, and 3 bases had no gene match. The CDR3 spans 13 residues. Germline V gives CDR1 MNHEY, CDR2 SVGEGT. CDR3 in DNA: TGTGCCAGCAGGCGGACTAGCGGTAATGAGCAGTTCTTC. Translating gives CASRRTSGNEQFF.

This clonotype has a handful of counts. The DNA for the CDR3 is TGTGCCAGCAGCCCCTCGGGCAGGACAAGGTCGTCACCCCTCCACTTT. Encoded protein: CASSPSGRTRSSPLHF. The rearrangement uses TRBV28 and TRBJ1-6; D is possibly TRBD1 (5 bases). Germline V gene data show CDR1 as MDHEN and CDR2 as SYDVKM. CDR3 length equals 16 residues. V was shortened by 6 bases and J by 10 bases, with 22 bases between the two germline ends.

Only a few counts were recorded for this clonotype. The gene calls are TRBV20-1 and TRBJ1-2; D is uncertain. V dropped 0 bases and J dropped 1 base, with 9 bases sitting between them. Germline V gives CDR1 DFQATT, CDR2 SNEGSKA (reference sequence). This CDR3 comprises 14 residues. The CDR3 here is CSARDRTFNYGYTF. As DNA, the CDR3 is TGCAGTGCTAGAGACAGGACCTTTAACTATGGCTACACCTTC.

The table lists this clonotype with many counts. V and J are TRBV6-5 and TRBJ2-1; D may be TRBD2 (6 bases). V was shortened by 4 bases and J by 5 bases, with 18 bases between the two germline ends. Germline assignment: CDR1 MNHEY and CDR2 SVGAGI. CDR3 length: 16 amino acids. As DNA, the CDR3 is TGTGCCAGCAGTTCCCCCACGGCGGGGCGACACAATGAGCAGTTCTTC. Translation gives CASSSPTAGRHNEQFF.

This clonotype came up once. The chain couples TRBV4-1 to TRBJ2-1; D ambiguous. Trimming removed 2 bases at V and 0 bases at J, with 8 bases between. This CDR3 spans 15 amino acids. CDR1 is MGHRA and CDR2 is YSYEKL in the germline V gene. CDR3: CASSQRRSSYNEQFF. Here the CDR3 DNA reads TGCGCCAGCAGCCAACGCCGGAGCTCCTACAATGAGCAGTTCTTC.

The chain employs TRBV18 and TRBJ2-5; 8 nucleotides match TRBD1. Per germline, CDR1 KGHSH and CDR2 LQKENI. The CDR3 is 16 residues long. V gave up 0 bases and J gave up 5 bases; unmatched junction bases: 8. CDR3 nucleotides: TGTGCCAGCTCACCACCGCCAGGGGGCTGGCAGGAGACCCAGTACTTC. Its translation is CASSPPPGGWQETQYF.

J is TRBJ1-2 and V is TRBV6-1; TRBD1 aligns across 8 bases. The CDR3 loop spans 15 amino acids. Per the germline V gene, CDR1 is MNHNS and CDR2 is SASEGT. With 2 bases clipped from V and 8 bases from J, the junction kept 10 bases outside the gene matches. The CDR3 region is CASSELGTGFGGYTF. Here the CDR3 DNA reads TGTGCCAGCAGTGAACTCGGGACAGGCTTCGGCGGCTACACCTTC.

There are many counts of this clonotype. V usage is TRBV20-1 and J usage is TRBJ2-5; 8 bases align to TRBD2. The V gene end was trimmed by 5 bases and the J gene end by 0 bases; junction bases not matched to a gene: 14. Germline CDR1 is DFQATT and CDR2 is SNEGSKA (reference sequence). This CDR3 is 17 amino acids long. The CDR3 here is CSAAGFRVAGYQETQYF. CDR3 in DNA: TGCAGTGCTGCAGGGTTCAGAGTAGCGGGATACCAAGAGACCCAGTACTTC.

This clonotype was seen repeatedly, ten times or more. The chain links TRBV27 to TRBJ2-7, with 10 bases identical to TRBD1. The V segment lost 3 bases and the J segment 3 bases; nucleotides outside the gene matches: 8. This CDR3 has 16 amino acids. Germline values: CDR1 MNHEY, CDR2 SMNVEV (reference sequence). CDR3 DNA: TGTGCCAGCAGTTTCGGGGGGACAGGGGCCCTCTACGAGCAGTACTTC. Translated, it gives CASSFGGTGALYEQYF.

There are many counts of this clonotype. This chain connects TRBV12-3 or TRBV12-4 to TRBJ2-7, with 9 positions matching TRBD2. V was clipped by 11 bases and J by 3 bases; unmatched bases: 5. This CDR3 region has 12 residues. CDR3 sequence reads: CASREGLYEQYF. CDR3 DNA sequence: TGTGCCTCGCGGGAGGGCCTCTACGAGCAGTACTTC.

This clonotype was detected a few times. The CDR3 sequence: CASSHTRTTNNYGYTF. DNA for the CDR3: TGTGCCAGCAGCCATACCAGAACAACGAATAACTATGGCTACACCTTC. This chain links TRBV14 with TRBJ1-2; D is unresolved. The CDR3 spans 16 residues. Germline V lookup: CDR1 SGHDN, CDR2 FVKESK. V was cut by 3 bases and J by 1 base, with 15 bases left in between.

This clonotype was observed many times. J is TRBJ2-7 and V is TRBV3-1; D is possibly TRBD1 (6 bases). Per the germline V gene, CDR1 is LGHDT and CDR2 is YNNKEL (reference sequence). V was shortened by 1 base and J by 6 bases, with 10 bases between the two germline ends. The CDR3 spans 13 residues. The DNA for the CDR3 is TGTGCCAGCAGCCAAGGCCCCAGGGGCGAGCAGTACTTC. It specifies CASSQGPRGEQYF.

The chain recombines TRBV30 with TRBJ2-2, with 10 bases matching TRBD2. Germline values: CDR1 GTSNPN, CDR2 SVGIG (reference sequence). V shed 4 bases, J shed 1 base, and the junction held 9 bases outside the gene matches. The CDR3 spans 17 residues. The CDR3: CAWILKAGGRNTGELFF. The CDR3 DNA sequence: TGTGCCTGGATCTTAAAAGCGGGAGGGAGGAACACCGGGGAGCTGTTTTTT.

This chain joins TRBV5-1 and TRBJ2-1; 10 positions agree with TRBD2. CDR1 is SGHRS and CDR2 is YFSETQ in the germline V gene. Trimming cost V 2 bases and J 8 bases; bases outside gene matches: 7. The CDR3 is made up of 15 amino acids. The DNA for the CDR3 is TGCGCCAGCAGCTTCGGGCTAGCGGGAGTAGATGAGCAGTTCTTC. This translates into CASSFGLAGVDEQFF.

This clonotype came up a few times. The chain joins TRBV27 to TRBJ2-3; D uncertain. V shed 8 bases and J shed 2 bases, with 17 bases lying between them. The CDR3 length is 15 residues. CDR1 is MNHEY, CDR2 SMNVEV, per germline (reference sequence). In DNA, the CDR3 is TGTGCCAGCGGCGCCGGAACGGCATTCACAGATACGCAGTATTTT. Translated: CASGAGTAFTDTQYF.

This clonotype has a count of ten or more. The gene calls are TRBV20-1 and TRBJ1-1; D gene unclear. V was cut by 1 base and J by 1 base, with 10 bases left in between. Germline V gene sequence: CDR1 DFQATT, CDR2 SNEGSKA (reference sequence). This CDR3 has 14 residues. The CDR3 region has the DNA TGCAGTGCTAGAGCTCCCCCAGGGAACACTGAAGCTTTCTTT. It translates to CSARAPPGNTEAFF.

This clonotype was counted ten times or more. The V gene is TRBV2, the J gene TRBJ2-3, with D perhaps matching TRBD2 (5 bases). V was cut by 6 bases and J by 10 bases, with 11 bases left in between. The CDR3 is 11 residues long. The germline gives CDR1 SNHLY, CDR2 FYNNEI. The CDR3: CASRETTPQYF. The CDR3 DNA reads TGTGCCAGCAGGGAGACTACTCCGCAGTATTTT.